Sequencing of this TCR beta chain was carried out in a study of blood T cells in healthy people across ages. Germline CDR1 is LNHDA and CDR2 is SQIVND (reference sequence). The CDR3 extends over 14 amino acids. The second PCR ran about 6 to 11 cycles with a sample-barcoded 5' primer and J-beta primers. TCRdb independently ran MiXCR on the 5' RACE reads; one entry per CDR3 protein. This table has 630,000 or so distinct CDR3 sequences, 32% appearing once. The receptor's source is a woman of 80 years or more in good health. Sequences were obtained from blood. V gene TRBV19 combines with J gene TRBJ2-3; 7 nucleotides align to TRBD2. CDR3 coding DNA: TGTGTCAGCGCTCTGGGACTAAGCACAGATACGCAGTATTTT. Translating it yields CVSALGLSTDTQYF.